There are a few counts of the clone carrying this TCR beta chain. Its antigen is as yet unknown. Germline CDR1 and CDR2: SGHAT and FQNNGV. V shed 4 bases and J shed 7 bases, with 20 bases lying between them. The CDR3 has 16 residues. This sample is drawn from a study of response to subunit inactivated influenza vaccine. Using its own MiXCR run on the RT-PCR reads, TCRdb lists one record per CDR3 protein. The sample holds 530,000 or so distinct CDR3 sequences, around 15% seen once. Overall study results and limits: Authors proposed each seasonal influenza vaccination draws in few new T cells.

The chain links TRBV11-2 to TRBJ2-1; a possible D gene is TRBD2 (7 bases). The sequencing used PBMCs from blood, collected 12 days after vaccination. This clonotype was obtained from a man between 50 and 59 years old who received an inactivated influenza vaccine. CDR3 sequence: CASSSTRGAGLNEQFF. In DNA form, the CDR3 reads TGTGCCAGCAGCTCCACCCGGGGGGCCGGGTTAAATGAGCAGTTCTTC.